These 20 T cell receptor beta chains were sequenced from one sample in a study of identical twins. MiXCR, applied by TCRdb to the 5' RACE reads, yields one record per CDR3 protein. The table records about 700,000 distinct CDR3 sequences, 8.5% to 9.5% of them present only once. The same specimen was also included in a second study, on yellow fever vaccine responses in identical twins.

The specimen was PBMCs. The receptor set was obtained from a woman between 18 and 30 years old in good health.

The gene calls are TRBV19 and TRBJ2-7; D possibly uses TRBD1 or TRBD2 (5 bases each). Germline V gives CDR1 LNHDA, CDR2 SQIVND (reference sequence). This CDR3 spans 14 amino acids. Trimming took off 3 bases at V and 0 bases at J, with 9 bases between the two ends. The CDR3 DNA reads as TGTGCCAGTAGTATCGCAGGGAGCTCCTACGAGCAGTACTTC. Its translation is CASSIAGSSYEQYF.

This clonotype was seen more than once but under ten times. V and J are TRBV5-1 and TRBJ2-5; a weak D match, TRBD2 (7 bases). CDR1 and CDR2 from the germline V gene are SGHRS and YFSETQ. This CDR3 comprises 18 residues. V shed 0 bases and J shed 3 bases, with 21 bases lying between them. CDR3 residues: CASSLGRGAISSEETQYF. CDR3 nucleotide sequence: TGCGCCAGCAGCTTGGGTCGGGGGGCGATTAGCTCCGAAGAGACCCAGTACTTC.

This clonotype turned up a few times. The chain recombines TRBV30 with TRBJ2-5, with D possibly being TRBD1 (6 bases). V was trimmed by 2 bases and J by 2 bases, leaving 18 bases between them. The CDR3 runs to 16 residues. Germline CDR1 reads GTSNPN; CDR2 reads SVGIG (reference sequence). The CDR3 protein is CAWSQWRTEGQETQYF. The CDR3 DNA sequence: TGTGCCTGGAGTCAGTGGAGGACAGAGGGTCAAGAGACCCAGTACTTC.

In its sample, this clonotype was seen a few times. The chain carries TRBV15 and TRBJ2-7; a weak D match, TRBD1 (5 bases). The V and J ends lost 3 bases and 6 bases respectively, with 18 bases between them. The V gene's germline CDR1 is LNHNV and CDR2 YYDKDF (reference sequence). The CDR3 runs 15 residues. CDR3 in DNA: TGTGCCACCAGCAGGGAAGGACAAGTTCCTGGCGAGCAGTACTTC. Its protein is CATSREGQVPGEQYF. Drawing the rest from reference TRBV15 and TRBJ2-7, the complete variable domain is DAMVIQNPRYQVTQFGKPVTLSCSQTLNHNVMYWYQQKSSQAPKLLFHYYDKDFNNEADTPDNFQSRRPNTSFCFLDIRSPGLGDTAMYLCATSREGQVPGEQYFGPGTRLTVT.

The V gene is TRBV27, the J gene TRBJ2-1; D perhaps matches TRBD2 (7 bases). Germline loops: CDR1 MNHEY, CDR2 SMNVEV (reference sequence). Trimming took 8 bases from V and 6 from J, leaving 17 bases between them. This CDR3 has 14 amino acids. Here the CDR3 reads CASGGGGGPNEQFF. In DNA, the CDR3 is TGTGCCAGCGGGGGAGGGGGAGGGCCCAATGAGCAGTTCTTC.

There are a few counts of this clonotype. This chain connects TRBV12-3 or TRBV12-4 to TRBJ1-3; D gene uncertain. Trimming shortened V by 5 bases and J by 0 bases, and 5 bases separated the two germline ends. The CDR3 sequence is 13 residues long. The DNA of the CDR3 is TGTGCCAGCAGTACCCTCTCTGGAAACACCATATATTTT. This encodes CASSTLSGNTIYF.

This clonotype came up many times. V and J are TRBV29-1 and TRBJ2-1; D unresolved. V was trimmed by 3 bases and J by 4 bases, leaving 7 bases between them. This CDR3 region has 12 residues. The germline CDR1 and CDR2 sequences are SQVTM and ANQGSEA. DNA for the CDR3: TGCAGCGTTGACCTCGGGTACAATGAGCAGTTCTTC. Encoded protein: CSVDLGYNEQFF.

This clonotype was found many times. This chain links TRBV4-3 with TRBJ2-6, with a tentative D call TRBD2 (5 bases). Germline V gene sequence: CDR1 LGHNA, CDR2 YSLEER. V was pared by 0 bases and J by 2 bases, with 8 bases between. CDR3 length: 16 amino acids. CDR3 protein: CASSQDRGAGANVLTF. The CDR3 DNA reads TGCGCCAGCAGCCAAGATCGGGGTGCTGGGGCCAACGTCCTGACTTTC.

The chain combines TRBV27 with TRBJ2-1; D gene unclear. Trimming took off 6 bases at V and 1 base at J, with 10 bases between the two ends. This CDR3 is built from 14 residues. CDR1 and CDR2 (germline): MNHEY, SMNVEV (reference sequence). The DNA of the CDR3 is TGTGCCAGCAGCGGTGGCCCTTCCTACAATGAGCAGTTCTTC. Translation: CASSGGPSYNEQFF.

This chain uses TRBV16 with TRBJ2-1, with unresolved D. CDR3 length: 12 residues. V was shortened by 4 bases and J by 13 bases, with 14 bases between the two germline ends. Germline-derived CDR1 and CDR2 are KGHSY and FQNENV. The CDR3 bases are TGTGCCAGCAGCCCCACGCCCCCTGGACAGTTCTTC. Protein product: CASSPTPPGQFF.

This clonotype came up a few times. The chain carries TRBV29-1 and TRBJ2-1; 10 bases map to TRBD2. Germline CDR1 SQVTM, CDR2 ANQGSEA. Losses at the gene ends were 5 bases for V and 6 bases for J; bases not matched to a gene: 10. This CDR3 has 15 residues. In DNA, the CDR3 is TGCAGCGTTAACCTCCTAGCGGGAGTGGGCAATGAGCAGTTCTTC. It codes for CSVNLLAGVGNEQFF.

This clonotype came up many times. CDR3 amino acids: CASRETGWEETQYF. The CDR3 DNA reads TGCGCCAGCAGGGAAACGGGTTGGGAAGAGACCCAGTACTTC. This chain joins TRBV5-1 and TRBJ2-5; no clear D. The V and J ends lost 5 bases and 3 bases respectively, with 14 bases between them. CDR3 size: 14 residues. Germline V gene sequence: CDR1 SGHRS, CDR2 YFSETQ.

This clonotype was seen more than once but under ten times. V is TRBV4-1 and J is TRBJ2-7; 9 nucleotides match TRBD2. CDR1 and CDR2 from the germline V gene are MGHRA and YSYEKL. This CDR3 spans 18 amino acids. Trimming cost V 0 bases and J 3 bases; bases outside gene matches: 12. This CDR3 reads CASSQEGPAGGPLYEQYF. CDR3 DNA sequence: TGCGCCAGCAGCCAAGAAGGGCCAGCGGGAGGCCCCCTCTACGAGCAGTACTTC.

This clonotype was counted many times. The chain employs TRBV7-3 and TRBJ2-1; 11 nucleotides line up with TRBD2. V trimming: 6 bases; J trimming: 7 bases; junction bases outside the gene matches: 5. CDR1 is SGHTA, CDR2 FQGTGA, per germline. The CDR3 contains 14 residues. The CDR3 is CASSIAGGQNEQFF. The CDR3 nucleotides read TGTGCCAGCAGTATAGCGGGGGGGCAGAATGAGCAGTTCTTC.

The genes are TRBV20-1 and TRBJ2-7; 8 bases are a match to TRBD2. CDR3 length equals 14 residues. CDR1 DFQATT and CDR2 SNEGSKA come from the germline V gene (reference sequence). V lost 4 bases and J lost 5; bases outside the gene matches: 10. As DNA, the CDR3 is TGCAGTGCTACGTCTCAGCGGGAGCCCAACGAGCAGTACTTC. It yields the protein CSATSQREPNEQYF.

The chain has TRBV5-1 and TRBJ2-7, with no clear D. This CDR3 contains 16 residues. Trimming removed 2 bases at V and 1 base at J, with 16 bases between. Germline CDR1 reads SGHRS; CDR2 reads YFSETQ. Here the CDR3 DNA reads TGCGCCAGCAGCTTATCGCCCCTAGACAAATCCTACGAGCAGTACTTC. Amino acids: CASSLSPLDKSYEQYF.

This clonotype was observed a handful of times. This chain links TRBV10-2 with TRBJ1-5; D not certain. V lost 3 bases to trimming and J lost 0 bases, with 6 bases between them. Germline V lookup: CDR1 WSHSY, CDR2 SAAADI. This CDR3 spans 14 amino acids. CDR3 bases: TGCGCCAGCAGTGACGCCTATAGCAATCAGCCCCAGCATTTT. Amino acid sequence: CASSDAYSNQPQHF.

The chain recombines TRBV11-1 with TRBJ2-1; 11 nucleotides line up with TRBD2. V lost 3 bases and J lost 0; bases outside the gene matches: 10. Germline V CDR1 and CDR2: SGHAT, FQDESV (reference sequence). This CDR3 spans 19 amino acids. The CDR3 region has the DNA TGTGCCAGCAGCTTCACTAGCGGGGGTCACATTTTCTCCTACAATGAGCAGTTCTTC. Its protein is CASSFTSGGHIFSYNEQFF.

In this sample, this clonotype turned up a few times. The genes are TRBV5-1 and TRBJ2-3, with 12 bases that match TRBD2. The V gene's germline CDR1 is SGHRS and CDR2 YFSETQ. The CDR3 sequence is 19 residues long. Germline trimming cut 3 bases from V and 0 bases from J; bases unmatched to any gene: 11. CDR3 in DNA: TGCGCCAGCAGCTGGGGAGGACTAGCGGGGACCTCTAGCACAGATACGCAGTATTTT. This codes for CASSWGGLAGTSSTDTQYF.

This chain joins TRBV7-6 and TRBJ2-5; TRBD1 or TRBD2 may be the D gene (6 bases each). The germline V gene encodes CDR1 SGHVS and CDR2 FNYEAQ. The CDR3 spans 15 residues. V lost 1 base, J lost 5 bases, and 14 bases lay in between. CDR3 in amino acids: CASSLGGADTETQYF. The CDR3 nucleotides read TGTGCCAGCAGCTTAGGGGGGGCAGACACGGAGACCCAGTACTTC.